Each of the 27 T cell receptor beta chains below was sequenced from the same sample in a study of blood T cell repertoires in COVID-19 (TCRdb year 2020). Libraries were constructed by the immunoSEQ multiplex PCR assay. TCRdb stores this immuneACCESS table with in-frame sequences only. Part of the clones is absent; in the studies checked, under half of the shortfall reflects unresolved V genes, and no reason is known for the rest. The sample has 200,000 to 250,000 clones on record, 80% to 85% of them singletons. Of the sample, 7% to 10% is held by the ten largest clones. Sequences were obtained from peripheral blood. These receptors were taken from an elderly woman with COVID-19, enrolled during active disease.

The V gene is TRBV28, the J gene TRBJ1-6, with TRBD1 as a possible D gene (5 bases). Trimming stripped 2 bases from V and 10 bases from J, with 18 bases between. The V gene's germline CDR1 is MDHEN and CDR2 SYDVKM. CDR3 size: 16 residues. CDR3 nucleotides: TGTGCCAGCAGTTTAGCAGGGATCGGATTAGTCTCACCCCTCCACTTT. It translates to CASSLAGIGLVSPLHF. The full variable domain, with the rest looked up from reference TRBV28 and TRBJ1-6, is DVKVTQSSRYLVKRTGEKVFLECVQDMDHENMFWYRQDPGLGLRLIYFSYDVKMKEKGDIPEGYSVSREKKERFSLILESASTNQTSMYLCASSLAGIGLVSPLHFGNGTRLTVT.

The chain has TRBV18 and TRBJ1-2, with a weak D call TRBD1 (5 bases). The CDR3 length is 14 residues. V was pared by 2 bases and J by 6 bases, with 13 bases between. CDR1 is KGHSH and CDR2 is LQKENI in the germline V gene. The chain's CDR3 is CASSPNTGGDGYTF. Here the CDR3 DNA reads TGTGCCAGCTCACCAAACACAGGAGGGGATGGCTACACCTTC.

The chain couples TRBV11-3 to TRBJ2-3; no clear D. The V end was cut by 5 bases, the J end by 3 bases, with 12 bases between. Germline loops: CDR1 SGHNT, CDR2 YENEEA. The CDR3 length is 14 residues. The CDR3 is CASSSSPQTDTQYF. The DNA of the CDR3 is TGTGCCAGCAGCAGTAGCCCCCAAACAGATACGCAGTATTTT.

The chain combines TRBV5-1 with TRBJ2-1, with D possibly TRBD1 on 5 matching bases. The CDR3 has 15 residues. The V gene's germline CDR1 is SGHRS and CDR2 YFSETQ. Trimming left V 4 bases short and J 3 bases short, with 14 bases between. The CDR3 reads CASSVSGLDYNEQFF. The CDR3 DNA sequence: TGCGCCAGCAGCGTCTCAGGGTTGGACTACAATGAGCAGTTCTTC.

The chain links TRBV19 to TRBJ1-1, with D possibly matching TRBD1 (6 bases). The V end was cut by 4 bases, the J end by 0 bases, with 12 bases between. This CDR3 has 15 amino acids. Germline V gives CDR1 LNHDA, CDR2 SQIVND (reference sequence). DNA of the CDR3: TGTGCCAGTAGTAGGCGGACAGTTGTGAACACTGAAGCTTTCTTT. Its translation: CASSRRTVVNTEAFF.

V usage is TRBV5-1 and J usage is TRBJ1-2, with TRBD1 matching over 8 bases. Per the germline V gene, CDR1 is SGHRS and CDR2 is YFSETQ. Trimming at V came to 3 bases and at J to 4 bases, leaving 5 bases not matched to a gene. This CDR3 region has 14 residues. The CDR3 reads CASSSGGQGYGYTF. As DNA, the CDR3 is TGCGCCAGCAGCTCAGGGGGCCAGGGCTATGGCTACACCTTC.

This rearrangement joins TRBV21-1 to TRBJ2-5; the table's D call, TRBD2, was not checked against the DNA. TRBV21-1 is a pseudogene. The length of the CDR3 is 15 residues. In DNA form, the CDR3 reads TGTGCCAGCAGCAAAGTCGAGGGAGTCAGGGAGACCCAGTACTTC. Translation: CASSKVEGVRETQYF.

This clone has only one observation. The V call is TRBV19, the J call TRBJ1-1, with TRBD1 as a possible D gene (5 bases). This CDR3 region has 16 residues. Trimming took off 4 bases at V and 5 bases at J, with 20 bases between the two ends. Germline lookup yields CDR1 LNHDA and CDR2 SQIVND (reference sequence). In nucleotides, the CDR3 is TGTGCCAGTAGTACGACCCCGTGGAGGGCAGGGACTGAAGCTTTCTTT. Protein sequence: CASSTTPWRAGTEAFF. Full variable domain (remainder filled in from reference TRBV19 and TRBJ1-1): DGGITQSPKYLFRKEGQNVTLSCEQNLNHDAMYWYRQDPGQGLRLIYYSQIVNDFQKGDIAEGYSVSREKKESFPLTVTSAQKNPTAFYLCASSTTPWRAGTEAFFGQGTRLTVV.

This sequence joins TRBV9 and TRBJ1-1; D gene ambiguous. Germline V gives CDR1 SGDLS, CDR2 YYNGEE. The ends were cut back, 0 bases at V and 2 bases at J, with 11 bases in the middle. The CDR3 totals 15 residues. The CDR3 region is CASSVGGGRNTEAFF. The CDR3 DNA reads TGTGCCAGCAGCGTAGGGGGAGGGAGAAACACTGAAGCTTTCTTT.

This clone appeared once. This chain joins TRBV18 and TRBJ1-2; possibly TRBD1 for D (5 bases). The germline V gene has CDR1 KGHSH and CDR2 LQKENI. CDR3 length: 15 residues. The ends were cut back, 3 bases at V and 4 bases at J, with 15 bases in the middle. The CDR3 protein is CASSPRTTESYGYTF. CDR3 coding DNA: TGTGCCAGCTCACCTCGTACGACAGAGTCCTATGGCTACACCTTC.

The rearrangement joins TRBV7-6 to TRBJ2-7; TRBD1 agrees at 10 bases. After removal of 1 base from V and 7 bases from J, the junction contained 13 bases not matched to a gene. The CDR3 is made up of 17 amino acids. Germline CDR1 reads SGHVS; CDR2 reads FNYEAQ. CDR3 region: CASSLDPGTGVMGEQYF. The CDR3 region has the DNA TGTGCCAGCAGCTTAGACCCCGGGACAGGGGTTATGGGTGAGCAGTACTTC. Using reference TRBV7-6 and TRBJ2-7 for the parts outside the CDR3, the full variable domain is GAGVSQSPRYKVTKRGQDVALRCDPISGHVSLYWYRQALGQGPEFLTYFNYEAQQDKSGLPNDRFSAERPEGSISTLTIQRTEQRDSAMYRCASSLDPGTGVMGEQYFGPGTRLTVT.

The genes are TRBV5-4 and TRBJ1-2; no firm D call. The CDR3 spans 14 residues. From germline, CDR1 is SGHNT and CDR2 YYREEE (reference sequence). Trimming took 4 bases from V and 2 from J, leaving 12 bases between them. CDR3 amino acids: CASSPRGQNYGYTF. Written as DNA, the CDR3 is TGTGCCAGCAGCCCTCGCGGGCAGAACTATGGCTACACCTTC.

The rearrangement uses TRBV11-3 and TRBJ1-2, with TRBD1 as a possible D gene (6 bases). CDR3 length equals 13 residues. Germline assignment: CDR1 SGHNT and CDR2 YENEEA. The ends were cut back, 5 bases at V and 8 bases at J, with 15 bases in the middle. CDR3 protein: CASSPGRGHGYTF. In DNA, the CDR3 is TGTGCCAGCAGCCCTGGCAGGGGACACGGCTACACCTTC. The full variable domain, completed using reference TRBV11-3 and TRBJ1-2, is EAGVVQSPRYKIIEKKQPVAFWCNPISGHNTLYWYLQNLGQGPELLIRYENEEAVDDSQLPKDRFSAERLKGVDSTLKIQPAELGDSAVYLCASSPGRGHGYTFGSGTRLTVV.

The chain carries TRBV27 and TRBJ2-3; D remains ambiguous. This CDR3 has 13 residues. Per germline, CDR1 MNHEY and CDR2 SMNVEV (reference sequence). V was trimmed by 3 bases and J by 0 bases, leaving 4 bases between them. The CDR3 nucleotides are TGTGCCAGCAGTTTCTTTAGCACAGATACGCAGTATTTT. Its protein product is CASSFFSTDTQYF.

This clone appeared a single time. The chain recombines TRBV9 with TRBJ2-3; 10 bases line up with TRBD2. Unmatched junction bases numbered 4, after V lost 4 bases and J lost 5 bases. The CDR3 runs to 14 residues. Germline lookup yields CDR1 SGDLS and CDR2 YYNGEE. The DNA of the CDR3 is TGTGCCAGCAGCCAGGGACTAGCGATAGATACGCAGTATTTT. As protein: CASSQGLAIDTQYF.

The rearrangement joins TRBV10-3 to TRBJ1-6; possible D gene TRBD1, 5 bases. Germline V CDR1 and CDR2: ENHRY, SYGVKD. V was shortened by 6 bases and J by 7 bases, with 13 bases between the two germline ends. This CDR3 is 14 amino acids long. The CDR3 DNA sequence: TGTGCCATCAGGGGCAGGGCCGAAAATTCACCCCTCCACTTT. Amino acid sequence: CAIRGRAENSPLHF.

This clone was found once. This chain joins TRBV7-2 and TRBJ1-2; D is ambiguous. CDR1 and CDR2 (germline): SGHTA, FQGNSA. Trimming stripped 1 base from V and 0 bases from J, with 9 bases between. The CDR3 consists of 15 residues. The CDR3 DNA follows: TGTGCCAGCAGCTTAGGTCCCACATCTAACTATGGCTACACCTTC. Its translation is CASSLGPTSNYGYTF.

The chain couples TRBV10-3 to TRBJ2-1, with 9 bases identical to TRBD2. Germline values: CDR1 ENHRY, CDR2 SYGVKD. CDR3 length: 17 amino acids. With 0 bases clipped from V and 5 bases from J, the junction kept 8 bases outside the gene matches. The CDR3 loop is CAISESTPGLANNEQFF. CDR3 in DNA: TGTGCCATCAGTGAGTCGACTCCGGGACTAGCAAACAATGAGCAGTTCTTC.

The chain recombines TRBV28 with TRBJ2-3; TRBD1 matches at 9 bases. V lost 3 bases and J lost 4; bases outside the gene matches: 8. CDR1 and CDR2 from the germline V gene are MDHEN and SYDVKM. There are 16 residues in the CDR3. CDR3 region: CASSLSTGGGADTQYF. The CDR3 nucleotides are TGTGCCAGCAGTTTGTCCACAGGGGGCGGGGCAGATACGCAGTATTTT.

CDR3 in amino acids: CASSLSSELEAFF. The CDR3 nucleotides read TGTGCCAGCTCATTATCAAGCGAACTAGAAGCTTTCTTT. This chain joins TRBV18 and TRBJ1-1, with D hard to call. CDR1 and CDR2 from the germline V gene are KGHSH and LQKENI. V was clipped by 5 bases and J by 8 bases, with 15 bases between them. CDR3 length: 13 amino acids.

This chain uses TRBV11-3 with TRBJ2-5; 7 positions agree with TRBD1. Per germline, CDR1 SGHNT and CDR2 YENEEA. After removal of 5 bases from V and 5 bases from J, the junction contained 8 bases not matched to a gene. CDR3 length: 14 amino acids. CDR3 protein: CASSETGLSETQYF. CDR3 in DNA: TGTGCCAGCAGCGAGACAGGGTTGTCGGAGACCCAGTACTTC.

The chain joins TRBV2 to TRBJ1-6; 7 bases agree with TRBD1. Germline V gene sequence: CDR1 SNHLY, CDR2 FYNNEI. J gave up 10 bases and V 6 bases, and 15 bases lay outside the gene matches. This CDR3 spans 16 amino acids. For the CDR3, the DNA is TGTGCCAGCAGGGGACAGCGCTCCCACGAGATGTCACCCCTCCACTTT. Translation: CASRGQRSHEMSPLHF.

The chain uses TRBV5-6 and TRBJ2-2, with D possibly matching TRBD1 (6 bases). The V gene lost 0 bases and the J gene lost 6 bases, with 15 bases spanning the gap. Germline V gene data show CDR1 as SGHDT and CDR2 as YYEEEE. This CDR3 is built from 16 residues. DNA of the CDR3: TGTGCCAGCAGCTTGGAGGGGGATAGGTCGGCCGGGGAGCTGTTTTTT. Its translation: CASSLEGDRSAGELFF. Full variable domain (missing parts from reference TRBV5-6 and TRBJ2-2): DAGVTQSPTHLIKTRGQQVTLRCSPKSGHDTVSWYQQALGQGPQFIFQYYEEEERQRGNFPDRFSGHQFPNYSSELNVNALLLGDSALYLCASSLEGDRSAGELFFGEGSRLTVL.

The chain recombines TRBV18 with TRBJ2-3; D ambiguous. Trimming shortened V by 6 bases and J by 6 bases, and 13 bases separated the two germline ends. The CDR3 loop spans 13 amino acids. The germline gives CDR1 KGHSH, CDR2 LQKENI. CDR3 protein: CASSPQNPDTQYF. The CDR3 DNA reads TGTGCCAGCTCCCCCCAGAACCCGGATACGCAGTATTTT.

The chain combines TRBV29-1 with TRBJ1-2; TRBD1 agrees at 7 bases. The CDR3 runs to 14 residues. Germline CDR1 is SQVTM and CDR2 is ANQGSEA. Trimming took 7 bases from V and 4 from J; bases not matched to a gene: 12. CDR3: CSGTGTDDPYGYTF. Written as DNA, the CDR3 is TGCAGCGGGACCGGGACAGACGACCCCTATGGCTACACCTTC. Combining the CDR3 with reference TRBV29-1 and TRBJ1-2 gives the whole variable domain SAVISQKPSRDICQRGTSLTIQCQVDSQVTMMFWYRQQPGQSLTLIATANQGSEATYESGFVIDKFPISRPNLTFSTLTVSNMSPEDSSIYLCSGTGTDDPYGYTFGSGTRLTVV.

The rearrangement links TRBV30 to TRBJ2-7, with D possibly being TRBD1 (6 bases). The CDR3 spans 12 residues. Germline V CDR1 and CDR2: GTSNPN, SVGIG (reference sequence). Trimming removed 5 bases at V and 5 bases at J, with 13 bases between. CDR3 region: CAWAGDFDEQYF. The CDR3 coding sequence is TGTGCCTGGGCAGGGGATTTCGACGAGCAGTACTTC.

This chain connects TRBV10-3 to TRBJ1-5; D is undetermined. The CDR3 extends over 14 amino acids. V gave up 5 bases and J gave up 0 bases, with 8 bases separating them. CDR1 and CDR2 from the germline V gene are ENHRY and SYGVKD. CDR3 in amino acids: CAISPQDSNQPQHF. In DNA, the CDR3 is TGTGCCATCAGTCCGCAGGATAGCAATCAGCCCCAGCATTTT.